This entry lists 20 T cell receptor beta chains sequenced from one sample in a study of tissue T cells after allogeneic stem cell transplantation. Time point indicated: mouse harvest day 7 after allogeneic transplant. Mouse grafts combined 10^7 T-cell-depleted bone marrow cells with 10^6 splenic CD5+ T cells. The protocol was immunoSEQ multiplex PCR, while the TCRdb copy is restricted to in-frame clones and leaves out a portion. Among about 8,700 clones listed, less than 55% were seen once. The material sequenced was skin. The receptors shown here come from a female BALB/c mouse given C57BL/6 T cells with graft-versus-host disease after an allogeneic hematopoietic cell transplant.

This clone has only a few counts. Mouse gene names apply. The read gets to within 1 residue of the CDR3 end, and the germline J gene fills in the rest. This chain links TRBV1 with TRBJ1-4; no reliable D call. The germline V gene encodes CDR1 NSQYPW and CDR2 LRSPGD (reference sequence). This CDR3 is built from 14 residues. Trimming pared 0 bases from V and 4 bases from J, leaving 6 bases between. CDR3 residues: CTCSADVSNERLFF. The sequenced CDR3 bases are TGCACCTGCAGTGCAGACGTCAGCAACGAAAGATTATTT.

Comments on this clone: Genes here carry mouse names. The DNA ends 1 residue before the CDR3 does, and the rest of the CDR3 is filled in from the germline J gene. The chain joins TRBV26 to TRBJ2-4; possible D gene TRBD1, 5 bases. The germline V gene encodes CDR1 KGHPV and CDR2 FQNQEV (reference sequence). The CDR3 is made up of 14 amino acids. Trimming removed 5 bases from V and 0 bases from J, with 9 bases in between. The part of the CDR3 DNA that was read is TGTGCCAGCAGTTCCCGACAGAGTCAAAACACCTTGTAC. Translation: CASSSRQSQNTLY. From start to end, the CDR3 is CASSSRQSQNTLYF.

In regard to this clone: All gene names here are mouse names. The sequenced fragment ends 1 residue before the CDR3 boundary, so the rest is inferred from the germline J gene. This chain connects TRBV26 to TRBJ1-1; 7 nucleotides line up with TRBD1. CDR3 length equals 14 residues. J gave up 4 bases and V 2 bases, and 4 bases lay outside the gene matches. The germline gives CDR1 KGHPV, CDR2 FQNQEV (reference sequence). The DNA read from the CDR3 is TGTGCCAGCAGTCTGAGAGGGGGCAGCACAGAAGTCTTC. Translating it yields CASSLRGGSTEVF. The full CDR3 protein is CASSLRGGSTEVFF.

Note on this clone: Gene names are the mouse ones. The DNA ends 1 residue before the CDR3 does, and the rest of the CDR3 is filled in from the germline J gene. The rearrangement joins TRBV26 to TRBJ2-7; 7 bases align to TRBD1. V lost 4 bases, J lost 6 bases, and 3 bases stayed unmatched. Germline V gene lookup returns CDR1 KGHPV and CDR2 FQNQEV (reference sequence). There are 12 residues in the CDR3. CDR3 DNA, as far as it was read: TGTGCCAGCAGTCCAGACAGGGTTGAACAGTAC. The encoded protein is CASSPDRVEQY. The full CDR3 reads CASSPDRVEQYF.

Concerning this clone itself: Gene names denote mouse genes. The sample holds other DNA sequences that translate to the same CDR3. CDR3 amino acids: CASSLRSNERLFF. The covered CDR3 bases are TGTGCCAGCAGTCTAAGAAGCAACGAAAGATTATTT. This chain joins TRBV26 and TRBJ1-4; D unresolved. The sequence runs out 1 residue before the end of the CDR3; the remainder is reconstructed from the germline J gene. The CDR3 sequence is 13 residues long. Germline V gene lookup returns CDR1 KGHPV and CDR2 FQNQEV (reference sequence). Trimming shortened V by 3 bases and J by 4 bases, and 6 bases separated the two germline ends.

Comments on this clone: Mouse gene names and germline throughout. The read halts 1 residue ahead of the CDR3 end, with the missing end drawn from the germline J gene. This chain links TRBV14 with TRBJ1-2, with 7 bases aligning to TRBD1. V dropped 4 bases and J dropped 0; count of bases not matched to a gene: 3. The CDR3 is 14 amino acids. Germline CDR1 SGHDT, CDR2 FRDEAV. Here the CDR3 reads CASSRGTANSDYTF. The sequenced part of the CDR3 DNA is TGTGCCAGCAGTCGAGGGACAGCAAACTCCGACTACACC.

On this clone itself: The genes are named according to mouse. The sequenced fragment ends 1 residue before the CDR3 boundary, so the rest is inferred from the germline J gene. The chain links TRBV2 to TRBJ1-6; no clear D. TRBJ1-6 is marked as an open reading frame, function uncertain. The V gene lost 0 bases and the J gene lost 3 bases, with 6 bases spanning the gap. CDR3 size: 15 residues. The germline gives CDR1 LGHNA, CDR2 YSYQKL. The CDR3 sequence is CASSQDDNYNSPLYF. The sequenced CDR3 bases are TGTGCCAGCAGCCAAGATGACAACTATAATTCGCCCCTCTAC.

Concerning this clone itself: Each gene name is a mouse one. The read ends 1 residue early relative to the CDR3; the germline J gene fills the gap. This chain joins TRBV13-1 and TRBJ1-3, with TRBD1 identical over 7 bases. With V trimmed by 0 bases and J by 2 bases, 2 bases remained unmatched. CDR1 NSHNY and CDR2 SYGAGN come from the germline V gene. The CDR3 sequence is 15 residues long. The chain's CDR3 is CASSDAGTAGNTLYF. The CDR3 bases that were read are TGTGCCAGCAGTGATGCCGGGACAGCTGGAAATACGCTCTAT.

Turning to this clone: Genes and germline come from the mouse. Coverage ceases 1 residue before the CDR3 finishes, and the germline J gene fills in the end. The chain uses TRBV4 and TRBJ1-1, with D unclear. The CDR3 consists of 12 residues. The V and J ends lost 5 bases and 2 bases respectively, with 6 bases between them. CDR1 and CDR2 from the germline V gene are LGHDT and YNNKQL (reference sequence). Incomplete CDR3 DNA: TGTGCCAGCAGCACATCTAACACAGAAGTCTTC. It yields the protein CASSTSNTEVF. The CDR3 in full is CASSTSNTEVFF.

This clone has only a few counts. These gene names are mouse names. The read halts 1 residue ahead of the CDR3 end, with the missing end drawn from the germline J gene. This rearrangement joins TRBV16 to TRBJ2-2; D ambiguous. Trimming took 5 bases from V and 0 from J, leaving 10 bases between them. Per the germline V gene, CDR1 is SGHSA and CDR2 is FRNQAP. The CDR3 covers 15 residues. This chain's CDR3 is CASSPREANTGQLYF. The CDR3 bases that were read are TGTGCAAGCAGCCCCCGGGAAGCAAACACCGGGCAGCTCTAC.

In regard to this clone: The germline and genes are mouse ones. The observed sequence ends 1 residue before the CDR3 terminus, with the missing tail filled in from the germline J gene. This chain connects TRBV26 to TRBJ1-6; TRBD1 matches 8 bases. TRBJ1-6 is marked as an open reading frame, function uncertain. The CDR3 runs 16 residues. Germline V gene lookup returns CDR1 KGHPV and CDR2 FQNQEV (reference sequence). Trimming at V came to 6 bases and at J to 2 bases, leaving 6 bases not matched to a gene. The sequenced part of the CDR3 DNA is TGTGCCAGCAGCCCCTCAGGGGGCCCCTATAATTCGCCCCTCTAC. Protein sequence: CASSPSGGPYNSPLY. The entire CDR3 is CASSPSGGPYNSPLYF.

Notes on this clone: Germline and genes: mouse. Read coverage stops 1 residue before the CDR3 terminus; the germline J gene supplies the remainder. The gene calls are TRBV16 and TRBJ2-5, with TRBD2 matching over 10 bases. CDR3 length: 15 residues. The trim removed 1 base at V and 6 bases at J, leaving 4 bases unmatched. Germline lookup yields CDR1 SGHSA and CDR2 FRNQAP. The covered CDR3 bases are TGTGCAAGCAGCTTAGTAGGGACTGGGGTCGACACCCAGTAC. Residues: CASSLVGTGVDTQY. The whole CDR3 protein is CASSLVGTGVDTQYF. The whole variable domain, remainder taken from reference TRBV16 and TRBJ2-5, is NAGVIQTPRHKVTGKGQEATLWCEPISGHSAVFWYRQTIVQGLEFLTYFRNQAPIDDSGMPKERFSAQMPNQSHSTLKIQSTQPQDSAVYLCASSLVGTGVDTQYFGPGTRLLVL.

About this clone itself: Genes here carry mouse names. The CDR3 is cut off 1 residue early in the read; its end comes from the germline J gene. The chain employs TRBV13-2 and TRBJ2-5, with 11 bases identical to TRBD2. This CDR3 region has 15 residues. Per the germline V gene, CDR1 is NNHNN and CDR2 is SYGAGS (reference sequence). After removal of 3 bases from V and 4 bases from J, the junction contained 4 bases not matched to a gene. The covered CDR3 bases are TGTGCCAGCGGTGGGCCGGGACTGGGGGAAGACACCCAGTAC. Its translation is CASGGPGLGEDTQY. In full, the CDR3 is CASGGPGLGEDTQYF.

Points on this clone: Germline and genes: mouse. The CDR3 end is not reached by the read, which stops 1 residue before it; the germline J gene fills it in. The V gene is TRBV16, the J gene TRBJ2-7; 8 nucleotides align to TRBD2. Germline-derived CDR1 and CDR2 are SGHSA and FRNQAP. The V gene end was trimmed by 1 base and the J gene end by 6 bases; junction bases not matched to a gene: 5. CDR3 length: 14 amino acids. Incomplete CDR3 DNA: TGTGCAAGCAGCTTAGGCGGGGGGGCGCTTGAACAGTAC. Protein: CASSLGGGALEQY. The CDR3 in its entirety is CASSLGGGALEQYF. Full variable domain (rest looked up from reference TRBV16 and TRBJ2-7): NAGVIQTPRHKVTGKGQEATLWCEPISGHSAVFWYRQTIVQGLEFLTYFRNQAPIDDSGMPKERFSAQMPNQSHSTLKIQSTQPQDSAVYLCASSLGGGALEQYFGPGTRLTVL.

This clone turned up a few times. Mouse names are used for the genes. Sequencing ends 1 residue short of the CDR3 end; the germline J gene provides the rest. The chain carries TRBV26 and TRBJ1-4; D might be TRBD1 (5 bases). Germline assignment: CDR1 KGHPV and CDR2 FQNQEV (reference sequence). The CDR3 runs to 15 residues. Deletions cut 0 bases from V and 5 bases from J, with 10 bases between. The CDR3 loop is CASSLSPGRNERLFF. The DNA read from the CDR3 is TGTGCCAGCAGTCTGTCCCCAGGGAGGAACGAAAGATTATTT. The variable domain in full, completed from reference TRBV26 and TRBJ1-4, reads NSKVIQTPRYLVKGQGQKAKMRCIPEKGHPVVFWYQQNKNNEFKFLINFQNQEVLQQIDMTEKRFSAECPSNSPCSLEIQSSEAGDSALYLCASSLSPGRNERLFFGHGTKLSVL.

Concerning this clone itself: Mouse gene names and germline throughout. The read ends 1 residue before the CDR3 terminus; that terminus is restored from the germline J gene. The rearrangement joins TRBV26 to TRBJ1-2, with TRBD1 matching over 8 bases. Germline CDR1 KGHPV, CDR2 FQNQEV (reference sequence). The CDR3 is 15 amino acids. With 3 bases clipped from V and 0 bases from J, the junction kept 3 bases outside the gene matches. CDR3: CASSLGTGTNSDYTF. CDR3 DNA, as far as it was read: TGTGCCAGCAGTCTCGGGACAGGTACAAACTCCGACTACACC.

This clone was counted between two and nine times. Gene names denote mouse genes. The read ends 1 residue before the CDR3 terminus; that terminus is restored from the germline J gene. The rearrangement joins TRBV26 to TRBJ2-5; possibly TRBD1 or TRBD2 for D (5 bases each). This CDR3 is built from 13 residues. The germline V and J ends were trimmed by 4 bases and 2 bases, with 7 bases remaining between them. CDR1 KGHPV and CDR2 FQNQEV come from the germline V gene (reference sequence). The CDR3 loop is CASSRGSQDTQYF. Incomplete CDR3 DNA: TGTGCCAGCAGTCGGGGCAGCCAAGACACCCAGTAC.

This clone was detected once. Mouse names are used for the genes. The read finishes 1 residue shy of the CDR3 end, and the germline J gene is used to complete it. The chain carries TRBV13-2 and TRBJ2-5, with unresolved D. This CDR3 region has 14 residues. Germline V gene sequence: CDR1 NNHNN, CDR2 SYGAGS (reference sequence). The ends were cut back, 0 bases at V and 0 bases at J, with 5 bases in the middle. The CDR3 loop reads CASGDGQNQDTQYF. The sequenced CDR3 bases are TGTGCCAGCGGTGATGGACAAAACCAAGACACCCAGTAC.

This clone was counted between two and nine times. Germline and genes here are mouse. The CDR3 end falls 1 residue outside the read, so it is completed with the germline J gene. This chain uses TRBV12-2 with TRBJ2-7; 14 bases line up with TRBD2. The CDR3 totals 16 residues. The junction had 4 bases not matched to a gene; V was cut back by 1 base and J by 3 bases. Germline V gene sequence: CDR1 SGHLS, CDR2 HYDKME. CDR3 sequence: CASSLPGLGGRYEQYF. CDR3 bases read: TGTGCCAGCTCTCTTCCGGGACTGGGGGGGCGCTATGAACAGTAC. Variable domain in full (rest from reference TRBV12-2 and TRBJ2-7): NSGVVQSPRYIIKGKGERSILKCIPISGHLSVAWYQQTQGQELKFFIQHYDKMERDKGNLPSRFSVQQFDDYHSEMNMSALELEDSAVYFCASSLPGLGGRYEQYFGPGTRLTVL.

This clone has only a few counts. The germline and genes are mouse ones. The read halts 1 residue ahead of the CDR3 end, with the missing end drawn from the germline J gene. The V gene is TRBV26, the J gene TRBJ2-5; D is unresolved. The CDR3 contains 14 residues. The V and J ends lost 0 bases and 2 bases respectively, with 6 bases between them. From germline, CDR1 is KGHPV and CDR2 FQNQEV (reference sequence). The DNA read from the CDR3 is TGTGCCAGCAGTCTGTCCAAGGGCCAAGACACCCAGTAC. Protein: CASSLSKGQDTQY. The full CDR3 protein reads CASSLSKGQDTQYF.